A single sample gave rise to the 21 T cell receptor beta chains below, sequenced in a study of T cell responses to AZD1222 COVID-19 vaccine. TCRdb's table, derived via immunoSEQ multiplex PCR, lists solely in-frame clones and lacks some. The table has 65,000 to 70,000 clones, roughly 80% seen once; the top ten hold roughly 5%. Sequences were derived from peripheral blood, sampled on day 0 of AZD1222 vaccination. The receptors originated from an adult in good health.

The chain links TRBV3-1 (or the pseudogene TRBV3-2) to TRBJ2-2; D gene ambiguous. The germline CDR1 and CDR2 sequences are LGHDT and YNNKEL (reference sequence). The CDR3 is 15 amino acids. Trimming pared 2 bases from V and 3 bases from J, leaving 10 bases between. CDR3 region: CASSQSDSDTGELFF. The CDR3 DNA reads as TGTGCCAGCAGCCAATCGGATTCGGACACCGGGGAGCTGTTTTTT.

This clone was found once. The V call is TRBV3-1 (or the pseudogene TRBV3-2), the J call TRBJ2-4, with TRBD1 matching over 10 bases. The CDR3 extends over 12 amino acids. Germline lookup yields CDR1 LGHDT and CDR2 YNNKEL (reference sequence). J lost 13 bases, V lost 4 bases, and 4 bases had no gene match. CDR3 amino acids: CASSRDRGSQYF. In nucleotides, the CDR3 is TGTGCCAGCAGCCGGGACAGGGGTTCCCAGTACTTC.

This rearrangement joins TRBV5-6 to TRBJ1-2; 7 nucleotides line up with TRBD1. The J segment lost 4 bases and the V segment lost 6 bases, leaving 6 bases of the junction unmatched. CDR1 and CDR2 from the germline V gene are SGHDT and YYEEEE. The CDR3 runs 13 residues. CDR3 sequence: CASTPTGSYGYTF. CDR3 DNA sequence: TGTGCCAGCACCCCGACAGGGTCCTATGGCTACACCTTC.

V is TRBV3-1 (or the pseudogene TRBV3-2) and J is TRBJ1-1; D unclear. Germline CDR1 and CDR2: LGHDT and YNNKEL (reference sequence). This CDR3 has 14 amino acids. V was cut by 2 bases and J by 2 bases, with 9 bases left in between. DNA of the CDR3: TGTGCCAGCAGCCAAACCGACGTAAACACTGAAGCTTTCTTT. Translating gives CASSQTDVNTEAFF.

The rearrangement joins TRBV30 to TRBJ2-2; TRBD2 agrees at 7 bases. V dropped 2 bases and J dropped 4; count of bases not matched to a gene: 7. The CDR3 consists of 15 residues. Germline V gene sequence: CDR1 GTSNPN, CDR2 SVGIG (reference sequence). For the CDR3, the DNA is TGTGCCTGGAGTTGGGGTGCGGGGGTCACCGGGGAGCTGTTTTTT. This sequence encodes CAWSWGAGVTGELFF.

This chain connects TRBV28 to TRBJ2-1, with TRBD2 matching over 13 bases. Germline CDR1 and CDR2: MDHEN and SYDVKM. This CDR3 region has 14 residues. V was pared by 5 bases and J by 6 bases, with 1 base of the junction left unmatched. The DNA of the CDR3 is TGTGCCAGCAGTCGACTAGCGGGGGGCAATGAGCAGTTCTTC. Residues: CASSRLAGGNEQFF.

The CDR3 region is CASSSVIRAPNEKLFF. The CDR3 nucleotides are TGTGCCAGCAGCTCCGTGATCCGAGCCCCTAATGAAAAACTGTTTTTT. The rearrangement uses TRBV7-9 and TRBJ1-4, with unresolved D. The CDR3 is made up of 16 amino acids. Germline CDR1 SEHNR, CDR2 FQNEAQ (reference sequence). V was shortened by 4 bases and J by 3 bases, with 15 bases between the two germline ends.

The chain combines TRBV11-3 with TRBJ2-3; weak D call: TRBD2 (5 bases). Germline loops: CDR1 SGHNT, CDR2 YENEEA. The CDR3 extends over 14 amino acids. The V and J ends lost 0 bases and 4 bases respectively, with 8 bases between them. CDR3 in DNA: TGTGCCAGCAGCTTAGATCTGGGAGCAGATACGCAGTATTTT. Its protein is CASSLDLGADTQYF.

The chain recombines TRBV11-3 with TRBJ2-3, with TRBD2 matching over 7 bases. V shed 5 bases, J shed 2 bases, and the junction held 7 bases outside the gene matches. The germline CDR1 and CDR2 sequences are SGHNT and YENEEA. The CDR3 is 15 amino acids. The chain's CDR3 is CASSVGLGPTDTQYF. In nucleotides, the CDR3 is TGTGCCAGCAGCGTCGGACTAGGCCCCACAGATACGCAGTATTTT.

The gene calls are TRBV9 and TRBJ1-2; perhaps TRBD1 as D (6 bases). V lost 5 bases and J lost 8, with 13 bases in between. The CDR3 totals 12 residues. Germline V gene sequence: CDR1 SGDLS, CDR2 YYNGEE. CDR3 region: CASRQGPLGYTF. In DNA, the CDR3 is TGTGCCAGCAGACAGGGCCCCCTCGGCTACACCTTC. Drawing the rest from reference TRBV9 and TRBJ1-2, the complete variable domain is DSGVTQTPKHLITATGQRVTLRCSPRSGDLSVYWYQQSLDQGLQFLIQYYNGEERAKGNILERFSAQQFPDLHSELNLSSLELGDSALYFCASRQGPLGYTFGSGTRLTVV.

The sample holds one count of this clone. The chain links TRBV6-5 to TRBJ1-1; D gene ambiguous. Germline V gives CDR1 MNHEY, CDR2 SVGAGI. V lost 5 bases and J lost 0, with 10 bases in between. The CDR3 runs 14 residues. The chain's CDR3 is CASSPPGVNTEAFF. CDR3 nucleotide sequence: TGTGCCAGCAGTCCCCCAGGTGTGAACACTGAAGCTTTCTTT.

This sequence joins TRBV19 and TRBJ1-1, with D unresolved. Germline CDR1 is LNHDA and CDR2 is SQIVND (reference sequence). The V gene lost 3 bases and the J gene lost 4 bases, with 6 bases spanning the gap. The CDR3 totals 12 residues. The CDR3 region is CASSISRTEAFF. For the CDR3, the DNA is TGTGCCAGTAGTATTAGCCGCACTGAAGCTTTCTTT.

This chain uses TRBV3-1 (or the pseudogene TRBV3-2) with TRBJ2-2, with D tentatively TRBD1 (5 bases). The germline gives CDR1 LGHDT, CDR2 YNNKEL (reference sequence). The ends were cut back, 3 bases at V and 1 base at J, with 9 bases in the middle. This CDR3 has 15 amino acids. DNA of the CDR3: TGTGCCAGCAGCCAGGGGCGGATGAACACCGGGGAGCTGTTTTTT. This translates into CASSQGRMNTGELFF.

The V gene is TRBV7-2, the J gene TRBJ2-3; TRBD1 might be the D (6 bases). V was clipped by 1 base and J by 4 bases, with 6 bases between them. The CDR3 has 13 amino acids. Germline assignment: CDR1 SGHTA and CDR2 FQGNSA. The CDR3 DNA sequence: TGTGCCAGCAGCTTAGGGACAGCAGATACGCAGTATTTT. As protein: CASSLGTADTQYF.

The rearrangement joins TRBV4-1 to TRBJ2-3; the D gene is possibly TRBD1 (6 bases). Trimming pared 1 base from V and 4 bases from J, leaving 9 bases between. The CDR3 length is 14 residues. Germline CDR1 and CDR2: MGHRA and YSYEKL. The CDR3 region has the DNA TGCGCCAGCAGCCAAGGCGCAGGGGCAGATACGCAGTATTTT. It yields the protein CASSQGAGADTQYF.

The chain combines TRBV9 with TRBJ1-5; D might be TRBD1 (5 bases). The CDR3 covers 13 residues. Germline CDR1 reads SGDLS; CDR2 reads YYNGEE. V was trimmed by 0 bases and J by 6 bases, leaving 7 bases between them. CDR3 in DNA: TGTGCCAGCAGCGTAGAGGGGACTCAGCCCCAGCATTTT. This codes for CASSVEGTQPQHF.

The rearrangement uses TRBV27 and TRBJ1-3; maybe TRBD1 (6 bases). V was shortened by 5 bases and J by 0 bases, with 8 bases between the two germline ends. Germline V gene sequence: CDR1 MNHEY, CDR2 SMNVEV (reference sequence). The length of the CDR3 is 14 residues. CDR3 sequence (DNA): TGTGCCAGCAGTAAACAGGGCTCTGGAAACACCATATATTTT. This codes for CASSKQGSGNTIYF.

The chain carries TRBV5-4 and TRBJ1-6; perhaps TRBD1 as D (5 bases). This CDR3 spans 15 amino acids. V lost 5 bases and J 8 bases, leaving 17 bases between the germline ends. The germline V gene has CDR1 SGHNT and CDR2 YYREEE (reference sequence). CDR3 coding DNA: TGTGCCAGCAGACTACAAGGGCAGGGACATTCACCCCTCCACTTT. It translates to CASRLQGQGHSPLHF.

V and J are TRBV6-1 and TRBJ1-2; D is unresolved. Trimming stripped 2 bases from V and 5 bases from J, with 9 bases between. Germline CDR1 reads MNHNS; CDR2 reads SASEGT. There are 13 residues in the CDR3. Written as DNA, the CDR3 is TGTGCCAGCAGTGAACCCCCCCTTTATGGCTACACCTTC. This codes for CASSEPPLYGYTF.

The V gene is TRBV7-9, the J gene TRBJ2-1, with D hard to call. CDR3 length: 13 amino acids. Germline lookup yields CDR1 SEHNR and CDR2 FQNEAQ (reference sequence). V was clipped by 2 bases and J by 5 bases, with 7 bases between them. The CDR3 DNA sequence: TGTGCCAGCAGCTTACTTAGTAACAATGAGCAGTTCTTC. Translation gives CASSLLSNNEQFF.

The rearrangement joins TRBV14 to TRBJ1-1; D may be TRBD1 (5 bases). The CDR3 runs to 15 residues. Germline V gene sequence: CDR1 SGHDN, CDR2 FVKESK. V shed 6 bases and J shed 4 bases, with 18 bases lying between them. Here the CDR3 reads CASRKGLEGSTEAFF. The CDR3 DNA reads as TGTGCCAGCAGGAAGGGACTCGAGGGGAGCACTGAAGCTTTCTTT.